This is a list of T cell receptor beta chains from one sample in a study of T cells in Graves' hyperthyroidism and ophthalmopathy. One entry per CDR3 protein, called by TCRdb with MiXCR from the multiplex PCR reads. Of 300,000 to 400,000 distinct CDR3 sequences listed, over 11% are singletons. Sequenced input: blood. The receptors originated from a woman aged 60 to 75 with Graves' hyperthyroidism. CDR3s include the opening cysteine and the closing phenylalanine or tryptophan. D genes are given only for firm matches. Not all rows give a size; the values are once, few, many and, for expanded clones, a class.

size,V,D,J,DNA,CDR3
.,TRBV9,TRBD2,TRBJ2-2,TGTGCCAGCAGCCCTCGGACTAGTACCAGGGAGCTGTTTTTT,CASSPRTSTRELFF
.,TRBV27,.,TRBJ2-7,TGTGCCAGCAGTCGGAACCAGGGGGGCGAGCAGTACTTC,CASSRNQGGEQYF
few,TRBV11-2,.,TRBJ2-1,TGTGCCAGCAGCTTTCTACCCGTCCAAGGGGGTGGGCACAATGAGCAGTTCTTT,CASSFLPVQGGGHNEQFF
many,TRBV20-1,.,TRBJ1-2,TGCAGTGCTCACAACAGGCTAACTAACTATGGCTACACCTTC,CSAHNRLTNYGYTF
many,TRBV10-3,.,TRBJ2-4,TGTGCCATCAAACGCCTAAACTCCCGGGACCCAGACCTAGCCAAAAACATTCAGTACTTC,CAIKRLNSRDPDLAKNIQYF
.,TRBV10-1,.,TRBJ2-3,TGCGCCAGCAGTGACAGGCTTTGGGATACGCAGTATTTT,CASSDRLWDTQYF
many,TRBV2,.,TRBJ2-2,TGTGCCAGCAGTGAAGGAAGGTTTCCCAACACCGGGGAGCTGTTTTTT,CASSEGRFPNTGELFF
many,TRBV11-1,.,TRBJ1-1,TGTGCCAGCAGCTTAGCGGGGACTGAAGCTTTCTTT,CASSLAGTEAFF
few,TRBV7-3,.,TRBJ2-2,TGTGCCAGCAGTAGGCGGGGTTCCGGGGAGCTGTTTTTT,CASSRRGSGELFF
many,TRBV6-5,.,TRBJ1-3,TGTGCCAGCAGTTACTCGAGGGGAATCTCTGGAAACACCATATATTTT,CASSYSRGISGNTIYF
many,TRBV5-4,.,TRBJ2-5,TGTGCCAGCAGCTTTCAGAGGGAGGAGACCCAGTACTTC,CASSFQREETQYF
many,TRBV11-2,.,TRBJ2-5,TGTGCCAGCAGCTTAAGAGTCCGAAAGGGCCAAGAGACCCAGTACTTC,CASSLRVRKGQETQYF
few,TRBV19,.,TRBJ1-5,TGTGCCAGTAGTATAAGACGGGGGACGTTAAATCAGCCCCAGCATTTT,CASSIRRGTLNQPQHF
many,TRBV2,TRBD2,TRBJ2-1,TGTGCCAGCAAATTTGGGTCGGCTAGCGGGAGCGATGAGCAGTTCTTC,CASKFGSASGSDEQFF
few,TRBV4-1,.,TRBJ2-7,TGCGCCAGCAGCCAAGAAGGGGGTCGATCCTACGAGCAGTACTTC,CASSQEGGRSYEQYF
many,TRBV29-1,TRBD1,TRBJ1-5,TGCAGCGTAGTGACAGGGGGCGGCCAGCCCCAGCATTTT,CSVVTGGGQPQHF
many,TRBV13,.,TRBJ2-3,TGTGCCAGCACCCGAATAGCGGAGAACACAGATACGCAGTATTTT,CASTRIAENTDTQYF
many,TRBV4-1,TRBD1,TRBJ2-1,TGCGCCAGCAGCCAGGGACAGGACATCACGAATTACAATGAGCAGTTCTTC,CASSQGQDITNYNEQFF
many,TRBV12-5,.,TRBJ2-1,TGTGCTAGTGGTTTGGTCTATCTCTCCTACAATGAGCAGTTCTTC,CASGLVYLSYNEQFF
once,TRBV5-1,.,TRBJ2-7,TGCGCCAGCAGTCCCGGGTCGAACAACAACGAGCAGTACTTC,CASSPGSNNNEQYF
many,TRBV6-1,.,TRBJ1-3,TGTGCCAGCAGACGTACCGGAGGGGTCTCTGGAAACACCATATATTTT,CASRRTGGVSGNTIYF
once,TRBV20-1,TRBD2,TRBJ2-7,TGCAGTGCTAGAAGTTCCTACGCGGGAGGACTTCCCCACGAGCAGTACTTC,CSARSSYAGGLPHEQYF
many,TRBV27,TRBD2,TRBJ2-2,TGTGCCAGCAGCCGGTTTCTAGCGGAGGGGCGATACACCGGGGAGCTGTTTTTT,CASSRFLAEGRYTGELFF
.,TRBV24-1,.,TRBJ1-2,TGTGCCACCAGTTTTCCAGGCGACTATGGCTACACCTTC,CATSFPGDYGYTF
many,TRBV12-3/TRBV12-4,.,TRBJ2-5,TGTGCCAGCAGTTCCCGGACGCGAGAGACCCAGTACTTC,CASSSRTRETQYF
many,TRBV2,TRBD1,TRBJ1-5,TGTGCCAGCAGTGACCGGACAGGTCAAAGTCCCCAGCATTTT,CASSDRTGQSPQHF
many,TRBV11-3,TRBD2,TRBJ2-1,TGTGCCAGCAGCTTAGACGGGACTAGCGGGAGTAGGGAGCAGTTCTTC,CASSLDGTSGSREQFF
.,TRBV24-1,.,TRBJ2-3,TGTGCCACCAGTGGCCAGTTCACAGATACGCAGTATTTT,CATSGQFTDTQYF
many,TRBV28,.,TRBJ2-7,TGTGCCAGCAGTACGGACGGACCCTACGAGCAGTACTTC,CASSTDGPYEQYF
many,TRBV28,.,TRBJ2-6,TGTGCCAGCACACCGGCGGGATCCCCCTCTGGGGCCAACGTCCTGACTTTC,CASTPAGSPSGANVLTF
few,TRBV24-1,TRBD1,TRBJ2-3,TGTGCCACCAGTAATGGACAGGGCAATACGCAGTATTTT,CATSNGQGNTQYF
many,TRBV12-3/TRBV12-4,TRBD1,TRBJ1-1,TGTGCCAGCAGTCCCGGTACAGGGGGTATCACTGAAGCTTTCTTT,CASSPGTGGITEAFF
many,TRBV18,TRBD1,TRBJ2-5,TGTGCCAGCAGTCCCGGGACAGGGCAAGAGACCCAGTACTTC,CASSPGTGQETQYF
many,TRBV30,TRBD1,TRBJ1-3,TGTGCCTGGGGGACAGTTTCTGGAAACACCATATATTTT,CAWGTVSGNTIYF
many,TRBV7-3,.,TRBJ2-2,TGTGCCAGCAGCACCGGGACTTACGGGGAGCTGTTTTTT,CASSTGTYGELFF
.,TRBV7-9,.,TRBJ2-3,TGTGCCAGCAGCTTACTCCCTTTTGGGAGCGCAGATACGCAGTATTTT,CASSLLPFGSADTQYF
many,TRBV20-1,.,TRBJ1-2,TGCAGTGCTAGCGTCCGCGAGTCGAGCTATGGCTACACCTTC,CSASVRESSYGYTF
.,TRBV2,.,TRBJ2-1,TGTGCCAGCACCCGAGGGTCCCCGGGGGATGAGCAGTTCTTC,CASTRGSPGDEQFF
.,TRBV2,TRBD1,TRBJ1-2,TGTGCCAGCGTGACAGGGACCGCGAACTATGGCTACACCTTC,CASVTGTANYGYTF
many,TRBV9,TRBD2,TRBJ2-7,TGTGCCAGCAGCGCGGGGACTAGCGGGAGCATGTACGAGCAGTACTTC,CASSAGTSGSMYEQYF
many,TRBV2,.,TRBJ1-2,TGTGCCAGCAAATCTTATGGCTACACCTTC,CASKSYGYTF
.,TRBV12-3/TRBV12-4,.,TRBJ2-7,TGTGCCAGCAGTCATGCTAGGGACAACACCTACGAGCAGTACTTC,CASSHARDNTYEQYF
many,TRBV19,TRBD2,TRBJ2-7,TGTGCCAGTAGTATCCCTAGCGGGAACCACGAGCAGTACTTC,CASSIPSGNHEQYF
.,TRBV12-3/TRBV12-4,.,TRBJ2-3,TGTGCCTCCGGCATTTTCGTCCAAGCTAGCACAGATACGCAGTATTTT,CASGIFVQASTDTQYF
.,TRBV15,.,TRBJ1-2,TGTGCCACCAACAGAGCCGGGACAACCATTTACGGCTACACCTTC,CATNRAGTTIYGYTF
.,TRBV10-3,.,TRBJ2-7,TGTGCCATCAGTGAGCAACAGGGCTCGACCTACGAGCAGTACTTC,CAISEQQGSTYEQYF
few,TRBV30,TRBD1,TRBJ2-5,TGTGCCTGGAACAGGGGAGAGACCCAGTACTTC,CAWNRGETQYF
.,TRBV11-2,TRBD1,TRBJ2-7,TGTGCCAGCAGCTCAATAAGGGGGCGCGTTGACGAGCAGTACTTC,CASSSIRGRVDEQYF
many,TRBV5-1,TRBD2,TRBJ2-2,TGCGCCAGCAGCTTGGTTAGCGGGAGGAAAACCGGGGAGCTGTTTTTT,CASSLVSGRKTGELFF
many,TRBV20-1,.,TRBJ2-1,TGCAGTGCTACCTCCTACAATGAGCAGTTCTTC,CSATSYNEQFF
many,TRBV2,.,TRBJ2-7,TGTGCCAGCAACTCTAAGGGCGGCCTCTACGAGCAGTACTTC,CASNSKGGLYEQYF
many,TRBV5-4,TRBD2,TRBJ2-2,TGTGCCAGCAGCTCTATTCTAGCGGGCTCGAACACCGGGGAGCTGTTTTTT,CASSSILAGSNTGELFF